The T cell receptor beta chain under discussion was sequenced for a study of T cell responses to AZD1222 COVID-19 vaccine. Study-wide points: Once two AZD1222 doses were given, Spike-specific TCR breadth and depth went up. Unmutated regions of variants are reportedly targeted by nearly half of spike-specific TCRs. Clonal diversity was possibly underestimated, and white British individuals and females predominated among donors.

The germline V gene has CDR1 MNHEY and CDR2 SVGEGT. This CDR3 has 14 residues. The germline V and J ends were trimmed by 0 bases and 6 bases, with 11 bases remaining between them. TCRdb's table, derived via immunoSEQ multiplex PCR, lists solely in-frame clones and lacks some. Of roughly 160,000 clones detected, 92% appear once; the ten largest clones hold about 1.5%. A remark on this clone: Its antigen is currently unknown.

Specimen: peripheral blood, collected 28 days after the second AZD1222 dose. The origin of this receptor is an adult who received the AZD1222 COVID-19 vaccine. J is TRBJ2-5 and V is TRBV6-2 or TRBV6-3; tentatively, D is TRBD1 or TRBD2 (5 bases each). CDR3 residues: CASSYSGTPKTQYF. In nucleotides, the CDR3 is TGTGCCAGCAGTTACTCAGGGACCCCGAAGACCCAGTACTTC.